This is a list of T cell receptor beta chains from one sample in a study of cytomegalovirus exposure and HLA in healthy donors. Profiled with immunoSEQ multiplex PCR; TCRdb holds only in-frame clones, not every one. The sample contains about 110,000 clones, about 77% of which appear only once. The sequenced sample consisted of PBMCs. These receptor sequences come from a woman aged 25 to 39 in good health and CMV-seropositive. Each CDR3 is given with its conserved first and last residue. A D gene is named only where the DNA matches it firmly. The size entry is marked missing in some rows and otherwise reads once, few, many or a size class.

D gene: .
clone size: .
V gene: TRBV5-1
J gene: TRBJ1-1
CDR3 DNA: TGCGCCAGCAGCTTGGGTCCGGGGGGCGGTGAAGCTTTCTTT
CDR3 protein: CASSLGPGGGEAFF

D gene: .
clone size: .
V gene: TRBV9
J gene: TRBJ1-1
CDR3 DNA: TGTGCCAGCAGCGTAGCCTCGAGGACTGAAGCTTTCTTT
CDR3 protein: CASSVASRTEAFF

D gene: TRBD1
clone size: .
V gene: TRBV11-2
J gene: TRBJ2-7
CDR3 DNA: TGTGCCAGCTCAAACCCGGCAGGGGGCTACGAGCAGTACTTC
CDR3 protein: CASSNPAGGYEQYF

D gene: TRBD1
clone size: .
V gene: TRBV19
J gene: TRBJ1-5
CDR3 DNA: TGTGCCAGTAGTCCGATGACAGGGCCAATTGGGCAGCCCCAGCATTTT
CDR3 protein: CASSPMTGPIGQPQHF

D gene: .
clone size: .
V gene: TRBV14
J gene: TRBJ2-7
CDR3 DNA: TGTGCCAGCAGCCAAGATATGGGCATATCCTACGAGCAGTACTTC
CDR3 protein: CASSQDMGISYEQYF

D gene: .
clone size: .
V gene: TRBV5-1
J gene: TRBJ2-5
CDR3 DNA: TGCGCCAGCAGCTTGGCCCCGGGACAAGAGACCCAGTACTTC
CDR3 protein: CASSLAPGQETQYF

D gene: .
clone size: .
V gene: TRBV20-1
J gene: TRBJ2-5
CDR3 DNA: TGCAGTGCTCTACAAGAGACCCAGTACTTC
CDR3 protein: CSALQETQYF

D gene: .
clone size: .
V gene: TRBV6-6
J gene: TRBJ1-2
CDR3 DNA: TGTGCCAGCAGTTACGCGGGAAGTTACGCCGTGGTGGGCTACACCTTC
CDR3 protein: CASSYAGSYAVVGYTF

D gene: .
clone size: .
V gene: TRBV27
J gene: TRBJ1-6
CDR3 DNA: TGTGCCAGCAGTTCCGACACCGAGATGAGCTCCTATAATTCACCCCTCCACTTT
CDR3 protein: CASSSDTEMSSYNSPLHF

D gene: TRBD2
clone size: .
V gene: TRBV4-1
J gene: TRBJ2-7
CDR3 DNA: TGCGCCAGCAGCCAAGGAACTAGCGGGATTTTTTACGAGCAGTACTTC
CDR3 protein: CASSQGTSGIFYEQYF

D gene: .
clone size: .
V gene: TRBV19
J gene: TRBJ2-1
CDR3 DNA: TGTGCCAGTAGTAGGTTTGGACAACACAATGAGCAGTTCTTC
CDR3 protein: CASSRFGQHNEQFF

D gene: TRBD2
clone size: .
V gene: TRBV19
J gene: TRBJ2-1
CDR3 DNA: TGTGCCAGCGGGAGGAATGAGCAGTTCTTC
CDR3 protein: CASGRNEQFF

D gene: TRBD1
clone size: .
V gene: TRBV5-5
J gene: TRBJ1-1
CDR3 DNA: TGTGCCAGCAGCTTTAGATCGAGACAGGGGGACACTGAAGCTTTCTTT
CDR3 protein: CASSFRSRQGDTEAFF

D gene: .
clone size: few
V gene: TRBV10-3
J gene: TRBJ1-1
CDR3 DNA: TGTGCCATCAGTGGGGAAACAGGTGAAGCTTTCTTT
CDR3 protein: CAISGETGEAFF

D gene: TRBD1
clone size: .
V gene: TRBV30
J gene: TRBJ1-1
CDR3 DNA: TGTGCCTCCGAACCGACAGGGGGGAACACTGAAGCTTTCTTT
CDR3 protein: CASEPTGGNTEAFF

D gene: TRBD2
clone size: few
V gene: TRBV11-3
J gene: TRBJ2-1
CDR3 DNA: TGTGCCAGCAGCCTCCCCTGGCTAGCGGGAGGGATATACAATGAGCAGTTCTTC
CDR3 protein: CASSLPWLAGGIYNEQFF

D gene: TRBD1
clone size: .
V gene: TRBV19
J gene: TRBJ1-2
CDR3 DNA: TGTGCCAGTAGGAGAATGGGGACAGGGTTTGGCTACACCTTC
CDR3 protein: CASRRMGTGFGYTF

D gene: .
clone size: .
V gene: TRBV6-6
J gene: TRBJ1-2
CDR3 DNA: TGTGCCAGCAGTTACTCGGAGGGGATCTATGGCTACACCTTC
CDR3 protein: CASSYSEGIYGYTF

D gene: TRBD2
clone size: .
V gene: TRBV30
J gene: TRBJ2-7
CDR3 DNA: TGTTCTCATAAGGGACTTAAACCGGGACTAGCGGGAGGGTTCACCTACGAGCAGTACTTC
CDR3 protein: CSHKGLKPGLAGGFTYEQYF

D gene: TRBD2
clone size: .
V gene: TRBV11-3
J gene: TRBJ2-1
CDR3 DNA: TGTGCCAGCAGCTCCAGGACTAGCGGGAGCCCCAGCTCCTACAATGAGCAGTTCTTC
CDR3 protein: CASSSRTSGSPSSYNEQFF

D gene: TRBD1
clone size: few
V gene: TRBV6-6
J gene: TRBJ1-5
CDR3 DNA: TGTGCCAGCAGTCGTCAGGGGGTAGGCAATCAGCCCCAGCATTTT
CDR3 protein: CASSRQGVGNQPQHF

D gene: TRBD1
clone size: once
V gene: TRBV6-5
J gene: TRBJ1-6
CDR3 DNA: TGTGCCAGCAAAAGTGCGACAGGGGGCGGATCACCCCTCCACTTT
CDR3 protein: CASKSATGGGSPLHF

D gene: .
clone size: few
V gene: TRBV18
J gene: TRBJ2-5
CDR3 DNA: TGTGCCAGCTCACCACTTTCCGGGGGTGAGACCCAGTACTTC
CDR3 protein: CASSPLSGGETQYF

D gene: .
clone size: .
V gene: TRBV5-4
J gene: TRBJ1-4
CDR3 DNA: TGTGCCAGCAGGAACACATCAACTAATGAAAAACTGTTTTTT
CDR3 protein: CASRNTSTNEKLFF

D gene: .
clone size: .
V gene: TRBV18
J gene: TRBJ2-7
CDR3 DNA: TGTGCCAGCTCACCACTCGCCAGCTACGAGCAGTACTTC
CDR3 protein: CASSPLASYEQYF

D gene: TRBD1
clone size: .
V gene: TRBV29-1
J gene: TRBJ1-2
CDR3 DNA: TGCAGCGTTGATCTAGCGACAGGGATCCTAAATGGCTACACCTTC
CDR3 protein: CSVDLATGILNGYTF

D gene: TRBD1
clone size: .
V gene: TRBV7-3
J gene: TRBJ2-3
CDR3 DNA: TGTGCCAGCAGCGCATCCCGGGACAGCCCAGGGACAGATACGCAGTATTTT
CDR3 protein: CASSASRDSPGTDTQYF

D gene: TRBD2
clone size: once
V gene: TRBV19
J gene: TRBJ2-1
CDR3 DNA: TGTGCCAGTAGTATAGGGGCGGGAGGGTACAATGAGCAGTTCTTC
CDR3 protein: CASSIGAGGYNEQFF

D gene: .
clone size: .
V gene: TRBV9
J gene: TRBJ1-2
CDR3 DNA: TGTGCCAGCAGCACAGACAGTTTCGACTATGGCTACACCTTC
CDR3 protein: CASSTDSFDYGYTF

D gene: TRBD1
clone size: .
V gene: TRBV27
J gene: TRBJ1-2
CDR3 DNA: TGTGCCAGCAGTTGGACAGGGTCCTATGGCTACACCTTC
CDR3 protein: CASSWTGSYGYTF

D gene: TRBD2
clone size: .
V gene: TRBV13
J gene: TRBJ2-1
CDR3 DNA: TGTGCCAGCAGCTTAGGGCTCCGGCAGATAGCGGGCCACAATGAGCAGTTCTTC
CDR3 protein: CASSLGLRQIAGHNEQFF

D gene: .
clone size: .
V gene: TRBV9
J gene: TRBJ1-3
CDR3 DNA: TGTGCCAGCAGTGAAGACAACTCCGGAAACACCATATATTTT
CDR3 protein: CASSEDNSGNTIYF

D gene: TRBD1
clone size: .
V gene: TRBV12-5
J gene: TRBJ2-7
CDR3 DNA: TGTGCTAGTGGTTACCGGGACAGGTCCTACGAGCAGTACTTC
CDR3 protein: CASGYRDRSYEQYF

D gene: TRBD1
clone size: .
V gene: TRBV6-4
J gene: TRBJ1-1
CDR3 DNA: TGTGCCAGCAGACGGGACAGGCTGATGAACACTGAAGCTTTCTTT
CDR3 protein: CASRRDRLMNTEAFF

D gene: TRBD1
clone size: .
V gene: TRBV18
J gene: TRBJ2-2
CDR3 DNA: TGTGCCAGCTCACCACAGGGGGCCCTTAACACCGGGGAGCTGTTTTTT
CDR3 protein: CASSPQGALNTGELFF

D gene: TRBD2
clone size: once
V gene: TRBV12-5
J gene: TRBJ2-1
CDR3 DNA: TGTGCTAGTGGTAGGCCTTGGACTAGCGGGGGAAATGAGCAGTTCTTC
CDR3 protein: CASGRPWTSGGNEQFF

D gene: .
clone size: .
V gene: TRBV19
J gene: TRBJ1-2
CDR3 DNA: TGTGCCAGTAGTAGAGGCCGGGATAACTATGGCTACACCTTC
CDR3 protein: CASSRGRDNYGYTF

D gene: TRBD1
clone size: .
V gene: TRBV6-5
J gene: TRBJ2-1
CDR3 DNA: TGTGCCAGCGGAGAGCGGGACAGGGGGACCAATGAGCAGTTCTTC
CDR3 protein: CASGERDRGTNEQFF

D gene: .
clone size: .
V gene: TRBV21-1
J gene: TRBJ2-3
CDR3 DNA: TGTGCCAGCAGCAAAGCGCGTCGACTAGCGGGAGGGCCTGAACGGGCAGATACGCAGTATTTT
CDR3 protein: CASSKARRLAGGPERADTQYF

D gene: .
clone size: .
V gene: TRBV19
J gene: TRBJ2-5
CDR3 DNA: TGTGCCAGTAGCCCCCCCCCATTCCAGGGGACCACTCTTGAAAAAGAGACCCAGTACTTC
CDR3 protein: CASSPPPFQGTTLEKETQYF

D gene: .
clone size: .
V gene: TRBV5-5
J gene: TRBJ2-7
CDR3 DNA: TGTGCCAGCAGCTTTACGCCGTCGGCTGAGGGTTACGAGCAGTACTTC
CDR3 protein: CASSFTPSAEGYEQYF

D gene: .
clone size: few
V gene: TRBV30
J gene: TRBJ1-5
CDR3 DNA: TGTGCCTGGGGAGGACTAGGGGGTCAGCCCCAGCATTTT
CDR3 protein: CAWGGLGGQPQHF

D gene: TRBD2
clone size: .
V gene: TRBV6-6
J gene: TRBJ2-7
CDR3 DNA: TGTGCCAGCAGCCTCGGGACTAAGTCCTACGAGCAGTACTTC
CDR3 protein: CASSLGTKSYEQYF

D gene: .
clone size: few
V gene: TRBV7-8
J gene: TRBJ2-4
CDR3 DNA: TGTGCCAGCAGCTTGGGGAGTAGGTTTTGGGACATTCAGTACTTC
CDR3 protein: CASSLGSRFWDIQYF

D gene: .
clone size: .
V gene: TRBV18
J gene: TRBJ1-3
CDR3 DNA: TGTGCCAGCTCACCGACAGTAAGGAACTCTGGAAACACCATATATTTT
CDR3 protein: CASSPTVRNSGNTIYF

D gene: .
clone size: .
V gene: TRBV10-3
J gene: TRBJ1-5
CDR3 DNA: TGTGCCATCAGACCCACAGGGAATCAGCCCCAGCATTTT
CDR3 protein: CAIRPTGNQPQHF

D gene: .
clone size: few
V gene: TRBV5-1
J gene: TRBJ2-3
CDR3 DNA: TGCGCCAGCAGCTTAAAACTAGGGACAGATACGCAGTATTTT
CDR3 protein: CASSLKLGTDTQYF

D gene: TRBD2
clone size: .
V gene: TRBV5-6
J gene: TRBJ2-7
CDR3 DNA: TGTGCCAGCAGCTGGGAGGGACTAGCGGGAGTTTCATCCTACGAGCAGTACTTC
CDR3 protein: CASSWEGLAGVSSYEQYF

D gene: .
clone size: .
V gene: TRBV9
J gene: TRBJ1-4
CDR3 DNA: TGTGCCAGCAGCGTAGGCAGGGGAGCTAATGAAAAACTGTTTTTT
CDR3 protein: CASSVGRGANEKLFF